These 27 T cell receptor beta chains originate from one sample sequenced in a study of shared T cell receptors in the human thymus. Sequencing was performed with immunoSEQ multiplex PCR; in TCRdb, only in-frame clones are kept and a portion is missing. In the table there are 700,000 or so clones, approximately 85% of which are singletons. Separately, the same data were catalogued under a study of human thymus T cells.

The sequencing input was thymocytes. These receptors were taken from a girl under three years old with a congenital heart defect.

This chain connects TRBV13 to TRBJ2-5, with a tentative D call TRBD1 (5 bases). Trimming shortened V by 0 bases and J by 5 bases, and 16 bases separated the two germline ends. The CDR3 consists of 16 residues. CDR1 PRHDT and CDR2 FYEKMQ come from the germline V gene (reference sequence). CDR3 nucleotide sequence: TGTGCCAGCAGCTTAGGCCCCGCCTTGGCAGGGGAGACCCAGTACTTC. It codes for CASSLGPALAGETQYF. The whole variable domain, remainder taken from reference TRBV13 and TRBJ2-5, is AAGVIQSPRHLIKEKRETATLKCYPIPRHDTVYWYQQGPGQDPQFLISFYEKMQSDKGSIPDRFSAQQFSDYHSELNMSSLELGDSALYFCASSLGPALAGETQYFGPGTRLLVL.

The chain combines TRBV18 with TRBJ2-4; perhaps TRBD1 as D (6 bases). The germline V and J ends were trimmed by 3 bases and 9 bases, with 18 bases remaining between them. Germline V gene sequence: CDR1 KGHSH, CDR2 LQKENI. The CDR3 contains 15 residues. Here the CDR3 DNA reads TGTGCCAGCTCACCCAAAGGGGGTTTAAGTCGCATTCAGTACTTC. Protein product: CASSPKGGLSRIQYF.

The chain carries TRBV7-2 and TRBJ1-1; D unclear. Germline lookup yields CDR1 SGHTA and CDR2 FQGNSA. This CDR3 is 16 amino acids long. Trimming shortened V by 2 bases and J by 4 bases, and 17 bases separated the two germline ends. DNA of the CDR3: TGTGCCAGCAGCTTATACCTCCCCAGGATTTTCACTGAAGCTTTCTTT. The encoded protein is CASSLYLPRIFTEAFF. Filled out from reference TRBV7-2 and TRBJ1-1, the complete variable domain reads GAGVSQSPSNKVTEKGKDVELRCDPISGHTALYWYRQSLGQGLEFLIYFQGNSAPDKSGLPSDRFSAERTGGSVSTLTIQRTQQEDSAVYLCASSLYLPRIFTEAFFGQGTRLTVV.

The chain links TRBV7-2 to TRBJ1-1; D is unclear. CDR1 is SGHTA, CDR2 FQGNSA, per germline. V was cut by 3 bases and J by 3 bases, with 14 bases left in between. The CDR3 is made up of 15 amino acids. The CDR3 reads CASSFRLRGDTEAFF. The CDR3 DNA reads as TGTGCCAGCAGCTTCCGACTTAGAGGCGACACTGAAGCTTTCTTT.

This chain links TRBV27 with TRBJ1-1; 9 bases fit TRBD1. With 5 bases clipped from V and 10 bases from J, the junction kept 8 bases outside the gene matches. Germline V CDR1 and CDR2: MNHEY, SMNVEV (reference sequence). The CDR3 spans 13 residues. In nucleotides, the CDR3 is TGTGCCAGCAGTACCAGGGACAGGGATGGAGCTTTCTTT. Amino acids: CASSTRDRDGAFF.

This sequence joins TRBV7-3 and TRBJ2-2; TRBD2 matches 7 bases. Trimming removed 2 bases from V and 0 bases from J; junction bases left unmatched: 3. This CDR3 is 16 amino acids long. Germline V lookup: CDR1 SGHTA, CDR2 FQGTGA. CDR3 region: CASSLRRGANTGELFF. DNA of the CDR3: TGTGCCAGCAGCTTACGACGGGGGGCGAACACCGGGGAGCTGTTTTTT.

For this clone: Mismatch with germline at one junction end may stem from a read error. V gene TRBV7-7 combines with J gene TRBJ2-5; the D is unclear. Germline V gene data show CDR1 as SSHAT and CDR2 as FNYEAQ (reference sequence). The CDR3 has 14 amino acids. CDR3: CASSFSTTKETQYF. The CDR3 nucleotides are TGTGCTAGCAGCTTTAGCACCACTAAAGAGACCCAGTACTTC.

The chain links TRBV15 to TRBJ2-5; the match to TRBD2 covers 8 bases. Germline loops: CDR1 LNHNV, CDR2 YYDKDF (reference sequence). The CDR3 is made up of 14 amino acids. The J segment lost 1 base and the V segment lost 9 bases, leaving 7 bases of the junction unmatched. CDR3 sequence reads: CATGRGGSQETQYF. CDR3 nucleotides: TGTGCCACAGGACGGGGGGGCTCCCAAGAGACCCAGTACTTC. Complete variable domain (other parts from reference TRBV15 and TRBJ2-5): DAMVIQNPRYQVTQFGKPVTLSCSQTLNHNVMYWYQQKSSQAPKLLFHYYDKDFNNEADTPDNFQSRRPNTSFCFLDIRSPGLGDTAMYLCATGRGGSQETQYFGPGTRLLVL.

V usage is TRBV5-1 and J usage is TRBJ2-7; tentatively, D is TRBD2 (6 bases). Germline lookup yields CDR1 SGHRS and CDR2 YFSETQ. CDR3 length: 15 residues. The germline V and J ends were trimmed by 4 bases and 2 bases, with 16 bases remaining between them. The CDR3 is CASSPRAGKTYEQYF. The CDR3 DNA follows: TGCGCCAGCAGCCCCCGGGCGGGGAAGACCTACGAGCAGTACTTC.

J is TRBJ1-5 and V is TRBV4-1, with a tentative D call TRBD1 (6 bases). Germline V gene lookup returns CDR1 MGHRA and CDR2 YSYEKL. This CDR3 spans 17 amino acids. V lost 1 base and J lost 2, with 15 bases in between. As DNA, the CDR3 is TGCGCCAGCAGCCAAGGTGGGGGGGCGCGTGGCAATCAGCCCCAGCATTTT. Translating gives CASSQGGGARGNQPQHF.

V gene TRBV5-1 combines with J gene TRBJ1-4, with unresolved D. The CDR3 has 14 residues. Germline V gene lookup returns CDR1 SGHRS and CDR2 YFSETQ. Trimming pared 5 bases from V and 3 bases from J, leaving 11 bases between. The CDR3 DNA is TGCGCCAGCAGGTCGGGAGTCCCTAATGAAAAACTGTTTTTT. It is translated as CASRSGVPNEKLFF.

There are a few counts of this clone. The chain couples TRBV4-1 to TRBJ2-7; no clear D gene. The germline V gene has CDR1 MGHRA and CDR2 YSYEKL. The CDR3 totals 14 residues. V dropped 0 bases and J dropped 3 bases, with 9 bases sitting between them. The CDR3 sequence is CASSQEVTNYEQYF. The CDR3 DNA reads TGCGCCAGCAGCCAAGAGGTCACAAACTACGAGCAGTACTTC.

This chain connects TRBV5-1 to TRBJ1-6; TRBD1 is a possible D gene (5 bases). CDR1 SGHRS and CDR2 YFSETQ come from the germline V gene. The V gene lost 0 bases and the J gene lost 8 bases, with 12 bases spanning the gap. The CDR3 is 15 amino acids. The CDR3 region is CASSLVVSGDSPLHF. The CDR3, as DNA: TGCGCCAGCAGCTTGGTCGTTTCGGGGGATTCACCCCTCCACTTT.

This clone was seen more than once but under ten times. This chain joins TRBV5-1 and TRBJ2-5; tentatively, D is TRBD2 (7 bases). With 6 bases removed from V and 3 bases from J, the gap between germline ends came to 15 bases. This CDR3 is 14 amino acids long. Germline lookup yields CDR1 SGHRS and CDR2 YFSETQ. CDR3 region: CASTFAGAEETQYF. DNA of the CDR3: TGCGCCAGCACCTTCGCGGGGGCAGAAGAGACCCAGTACTTC.

The chain couples TRBV7-3 to TRBJ1-1; the D is unclear. This CDR3 spans 17 amino acids. CDR1 SGHTA and CDR2 FQGTGA come from the germline V gene. The V end was cut by 0 bases, the J end by 5 bases, with 19 bases between. The CDR3 nucleotides are TGTGCCAGCAGCTTAACCCCTGTGGTGGACTTGGAGACTGAAGCTTTCTTT. Protein: CASSLTPVVDLETEAFF.

The gene calls are TRBV30 and TRBJ1-2; D remains ambiguous. The CDR3 is 13 residues long. Germline V gives CDR1 GTSNPN, CDR2 SVGIG (reference sequence). Trimming left V 7 bases short and J 4 bases short, with 16 bases between. CDR3 in amino acids: CASRRGQLYGYTF. CDR3 bases: TGTGCCTCGCGCAGAGGGCAGCTCTATGGCTACACCTTC. The whole variable domain, remainder taken from reference TRBV30 and TRBJ1-2, is SQTIHQWPATLVQPVGSPLSLECTVEGTSNPNLYWYRQAAGRGLQLLFYSVGIGQISSEVPQNLSASRPQDRQFILSSKKLLLSDSGFYLCASRRGQLYGYTFGSGTRLTVV.

V gene TRBV14 combines with J gene TRBJ2-1, with TRBD2 matching 10 bases. The germline V gene has CDR1 SGHDN and CDR2 FVKESK. CDR3 size: 15 residues. V lost 5 bases, J lost 4 bases, and 5 bases stayed unmatched. The CDR3 sequence is CASSRPSGGYNEQFF. Here the CDR3 DNA reads TGTGCCAGCAGCAGACCTAGCGGGGGTTACAATGAGCAGTTCTTC.

V is TRBV4-1 and J is TRBJ1-5; TRBD1 is a possible D gene (6 bases). Trimming pared 4 bases from V and 4 bases from J, leaving 11 bases between. Germline-derived CDR1 and CDR2 are MGHRA and YSYEKL. The CDR3 spans 14 residues. The CDR3: CASSPKQGNQPQHF. In DNA, the CDR3 is TGCGCCAGCAGCCCGAAACAGGGTAATCAGCCCCAGCATTTT.

V gene TRBV27 combines with J gene TRBJ1-6; D is possibly TRBD1 (6 bases). V shed 5 bases and J shed 10 bases, with 18 bases lying between them. CDR1 MNHEY and CDR2 SMNVEV come from the germline V gene (reference sequence). The CDR3 sequence is 15 residues long. The CDR3 DNA sequence: TGTGCCAGCAGTGAGGGACACAAACTGAAGTCACCCCTCCACTTT. It specifies CASSEGHKLKSPLHF.

V is TRBV19 and J is TRBJ1-2, with TRBD1 matching 8 bases. The CDR3 runs to 15 residues. V dropped 5 bases and J dropped 8; count of bases not matched to a gene: 13. The V gene's germline CDR1 is LNHDA and CDR2 SQIVND (reference sequence). In DNA, the CDR3 is TGTGCCAGTAGTCGAGGACAGGGTTTTTTCGTCGGCTACACCTTC. As protein: CASSRGQGFFVGYTF.

The J gene is TRBJ2-5, the V gene TRBV19; 8 nucleotides align to TRBD1. V lost 1 base, J lost 0 bases, and 13 bases stayed unmatched. The CDR3 consists of 19 residues. Germline CDR1 LNHDA, CDR2 SQIVND (reference sequence). This CDR3 is CASSIVTKSGTGDQETQYF. In nucleotides, the CDR3 is TGTGCCAGTAGTATAGTGACTAAGTCGGGGACAGGCGACCAAGAGACCCAGTACTTC.

This chain links TRBV18 with TRBJ2-5, with 13 bases matching TRBD2. CDR1 and CDR2 from the germline V gene are KGHSH and LQKENI. The CDR3 length is 18 residues. V was pared by 1 base and J by 2 bases, with 7 bases of the junction left unmatched. The DNA of the CDR3 is TGTGCCAGCTCACCACAGCGACTAGCGGGGGGATCTCAAGAGACCCAGTACTTC. It encodes CASSPQRLAGGSQETQYF.

As concerns this clone: The sample has other DNA sequences that encode this CDR3 too. J is TRBJ2-5 and V is TRBV9; 9 bases are shared with TRBD2. The trim removed 0 bases at V and 1 base at J, leaving 1 base unmatched. The CDR3 is 15 residues long. The germline gives CDR1 SGDLS, CDR2 YYNGEE. As DNA, the CDR3 is TGTGCCAGCAGCGTAGAAGCGGGGGGCCAAGAGACCCAGTACTTC. Encoded protein: CASSVEAGGQETQYF.

CDR3 region: CASSAQEGAHGSYNEQFF. The CDR3 DNA reads as TGTGCCAGCAGCGCCCAGGAGGGGGCGCACGGCTCCTACAATGAGCAGTTCTTC. V and J are TRBV9 and TRBJ2-1; possible D gene TRBD1, 7 bases. The CDR3 is 18 residues long. Germline V gene data show CDR1 as SGDLS and CDR2 as YYNGEE. The V and J ends lost 3 bases and 0 bases respectively, with 19 bases between them.

The rearrangement links TRBV6-6 to TRBJ1-1, with no clear D. CDR3 size: 11 residues. V lost 1 base and J lost 7, with 4 bases in between. Per the germline V gene, CDR1 is MNHNY and CDR2 is SVGAGI (reference sequence). Written as DNA, the CDR3 is TGTGCCAGCAGTTACTATAGTGAAGCTTTCTTT. Its translation is CASSYYSEAFF.

The V call is TRBV2, the J call TRBJ2-7; a weak D match, TRBD1 (5 bases). The CDR3 runs to 13 residues. Looked up from germline, CDR1 is SNHLY and CDR2 is FYNNEI. Trimming pared 11 bases from V and 2 bases from J, leaving 16 bases between. CDR3 sequence: CAGTGDSTYEQYF. DNA for the CDR3: TGTGCCGGTACAGGCGATTCGACCTACGAGCAGTACTTC.

The CDR3 DNA follows: TGTGCCAGCAGCTTAGACGACAGGTTAGGGGAGACCCAGTACTTC. This codes for CASSLDDRLGETQYF. The chain employs TRBV11-2 and TRBJ2-5; the D gene is possibly TRBD1 (6 bases). Germline V gives CDR1 SGHAT, CDR2 FQNNGV. The germline V and J ends were trimmed by 0 bases and 5 bases, with 13 bases remaining between them. This CDR3 has 15 residues. Full variable domain (outside the CDR3, taken from reference TRBV11-2 and TRBJ2-5): EAGVAQSPRYKIIEKRQSVAFWCNPISGHATLYWYQQILGQGPKLLIQFQNNGVVDDSQLPKDRFSAERLKGVDSTLKIQPAKLEDSAVYLCASSLDDRLGETQYFGPGTRLLVL.